The 20 T cell receptor beta chains listed next were all sequenced from one sample in a study of T cells in Graves' hyperthyroidism and ophthalmopathy. The source material, RNA transcripts, was used to amplify TCR beta CDR3 regions. Primed by the HTBI set, a first-round RT-PCR was run on the TCR CDR3. TCRdb analysed the multiplex PCR reads with MiXCR anew, one entry per CDR3 protein. The profile shows over 500,000 distinct CDR3 sequences, 17% of them singletons. Sequencing used blood. The receptors were gathered from a woman aged 18-30 years with Graves' ophthalmopathy.

The chain joins TRBV9 to TRBJ1-5; unclear D gene. The V gene's germline CDR1 is SGDLS and CDR2 YYNGEE. Trimming removed 0 bases at V and 0 bases at J, with 7 bases between. The CDR3 spans 15 residues. The DNA of the CDR3 is TGTGCCAGCAGCGTAGGCGGTAATAGCAATCAGCCCCAGCATTTT. It yields the protein CASSVGGNSNQPQHF.

The CDR3 loop reads CASMEAGRRTGELFF. The CDR3 bases are TGTGCCAGTATGGAGGCGGGCAGACGTACCGGGGAGCTGTTTTTT. The rearrangement links TRBV19 to TRBJ2-2; the D gene is possibly TRBD2 (5 bases). CDR1 and CDR2 (germline): LNHDA, SQIVND (reference sequence). This CDR3 spans 15 amino acids. The V end lost 7 bases, the J end lost 5 bases, and 17 bases lay between the germline ends.

Many counts were recorded for this clonotype. This rearrangement joins TRBV10-3 to TRBJ1-6; no clear D. The CDR3 runs to 13 residues. Trimming pared 3 bases from V and 8 bases from J, leaving 8 bases between. Germline V gene data show CDR1 as ENHRY and CDR2 as SYGVKD. CDR3 sequence reads: CAISDVEDSPLHF. The CDR3 nucleotides read TGTGCCATCAGTGATGTCGAGGATTCACCCCTCCACTTT.

V is TRBV29-1 and J is TRBJ2-1; TRBD2 might be the D (5 bases). The ends were cut back, 6 bases at V and 0 bases at J, with 6 bases in the middle. This CDR3 has 12 residues. CDR1 is SQVTM and CDR2 is ANQGSEA in the germline V gene. CDR3 in amino acids: CSVGSSYNEQFF. CDR3 nucleotides: TGCAGCGTGGGGAGCTCCTACAATGAGCAGTTCTTC.

In its sample, this clonotype was seen many times. The rearrangement links TRBV30 to TRBJ2-7; D gene uncertain. The V end lost 4 bases, the J end lost 0 bases, and 4 bases lay between the germline ends. This CDR3 spans 11 amino acids. Germline V gene lookup returns CDR1 GTSNPN and CDR2 SVGIG (reference sequence). The CDR3 is CAWKGSYEQYF. Written as DNA, the CDR3 is TGTGCCTGGAAGGGCTCCTACGAGCAGTACTTC.

This chain links TRBV20-1 with TRBJ2-1; the D is unclear. The CDR3 extends over 10 amino acids. From germline, CDR1 is DFQATT and CDR2 SNEGSKA (reference sequence). As DNA, the CDR3 is TGCAGCACGGGCCGCAGGGAGCAGTTCTTC. This translates into CSTGRREQFF.

This clonotype showed up many times. The chain couples TRBV7-2 to TRBJ2-7; D gene uncertain. V lost 4 bases and J 4 bases, leaving 11 bases between the germline ends. CDR1 and CDR2 from the germline V gene are SGHTA and FQGNSA. The CDR3 has 13 amino acids. The CDR3 nucleotides read TGTGCCAGCAGCTCCGCGAGAGGATACGAGCAGTACTTC. This sequence encodes CASSSARGYEQYF.

The chain employs TRBV19 and TRBJ2-3; 7 nucleotides align to TRBD1. CDR1 is LNHDA and CDR2 is SQIVND in the germline V gene (reference sequence). The junction had 7 bases not matched to a gene; V was cut back by 5 bases and J by 2 bases. The CDR3 contains 15 residues. CDR3 sequence: CASSGQARYTDTQYF. As DNA, the CDR3 is TGTGCCAGTAGTGGACAGGCAAGGTACACAGATACGCAGTATTTT.

The V and J genes are TRBV6-1 and TRBJ1-1; D gene unclear. The V gene's germline CDR1 is MNHNS and CDR2 SASEGT. Deletions cut 6 bases from V and 0 bases from J, with 11 bases between. This CDR3 comprises 14 residues. CDR3 coding DNA: TGTGCCAGCAGGCGAGGGAGGATGAACACTGAAGCTTTCTTT. Protein sequence: CASRRGRMNTEAFF.

The CDR3 protein is CASSLIGWTGGSSEQYF. In DNA, the CDR3 is TGTGCCAGCAGTTTGATTGGGTGGACAGGGGGCTCAAGCGAGCAGTACTTC. The chain recombines TRBV28 with TRBJ2-7; 11 positions match TRBD1. The germline V gene has CDR1 MDHEN and CDR2 SYDVKM. J lost 6 bases, V lost 3 bases, and 13 bases had no gene match. The CDR3 length is 17 residues.

This clonotype has ten or more counts. The chain uses TRBV5-1 and TRBJ2-1; D ambiguous. The CDR3 is 14 amino acids. Germline V gene sequence: CDR1 SGHRS, CDR2 YFSETQ. V was pared by 1 base and J by 6 bases, with 11 bases between. CDR3 sequence (DNA): TGCGCCAGCAGCTTGCAGGCGAGTAGCAATGAGCAGTTCTTC. The encoded protein is CASSLQASSNEQFF.

This rearrangement joins TRBV7-9 to TRBJ1-2; 11 bases fit TRBD1. This CDR3 spans 17 amino acids. CDR1 and CDR2 (germline): SEHNR, FQNEAQ (reference sequence). V shed 4 bases, J shed 4 bases, and the junction held 11 bases outside the gene matches. The CDR3 is CASSSGQGVDVFYGYTF. The CDR3 nucleotides are TGTGCCAGCAGCTCGGGACAGGGGGTCGATGTCTTCTATGGCTACACCTTC. Full variable domain (outside the CDR3, taken from reference TRBV7-9 and TRBJ1-2): DTGVSQNPRHKITKRGQNVTFRCDPISEHNRLYWYRQTLGQGPEFLTYFQNEAQLEKSRLLSDRFSAERPKGSFSTLEIQRTEQGDSAMYLCASSSGQGVDVFYGYTFGSGTRLTVV.

The gene calls are TRBV20-1 and TRBJ2-1; D is unclear. CDR3 size: 14 residues. Looked up from germline, CDR1 is DFQATT and CDR2 is SNEGSKA (reference sequence). The V and J ends lost 2 bases and 0 bases respectively, with 8 bases between them. The CDR3: CSARSRSSYNEQFF. The CDR3 DNA reads TGCAGTGCTAGATCCCGGAGCTCCTACAATGAGCAGTTCTTC.

The chain is built from TRBV6-1 and TRBJ2-1; 12 bases align to TRBD2. The CDR3 consists of 13 residues. The ends lost 8 bases at V and 7 bases at J; junction bases unmatched: 3. The germline V gene encodes CDR1 MNHNS and CDR2 SASEGT. CDR3 in DNA: TGTGCCAGCGGTGGACTAGCGGGAAATGAGCAGTTCTTC. Its translation: CASGGLAGNEQFF.

The genes are TRBV6-1 and TRBJ2-6; weak D call: TRBD1 (6 bases). CDR3 size: 15 residues. The ends were cut back, 6 bases at V and 0 bases at J, with 9 bases in the middle. Germline V lookup: CDR1 MNHNS, CDR2 SASEGT. The CDR3 here is CASSKGDSGANVLTF. The CDR3 coding sequence is TGTGCCAGCAGCAAGGGGGACTCTGGGGCCAACGTCCTGACTTTC.

This clonotype was detected ten times or more. The chain joins TRBV6-1 to TRBJ2-7, with D possibly being TRBD1 (5 bases). Germline-derived CDR1 and CDR2 are MNHNS and SASEGT. Trimming shortened V by 6 bases and J by 5 bases, and 11 bases separated the two germline ends. CDR3 length: 12 amino acids. CDR3 DNA: TGTGCCAGCAGCTCGGAAGGGGACGAGCAGTACTTC. As protein: CASSSEGDEQYF.

Concerning this clonotype itself: A much larger clone lies a single base off, so this may be a read error. This rearrangement joins TRBV12-3 or TRBV12-4 to TRBJ1-1; D gene ambiguous. The CDR3 contains 13 residues. Trimming shortened V by 5 bases and J by 5 bases, and 12 bases separated the two germline ends. CDR3 protein: CASSRDDGTEAFF. CDR3 DNA sequence: TGTGCCAGCAGTAGAGACGATGGAACTGAAGCTTTCTTT.

In this sample, this clonotype turned up a few times. The V call is TRBV7-2, the J call TRBJ2-1; 8 bases fit TRBD1. The germline gives CDR1 SGHTA, CDR2 FQGNSA. The CDR3 contains 15 residues. The V gene end was trimmed by 3 bases and the J gene end by 5 bases; junction bases not matched to a gene: 6. The CDR3 sequence: CASSFRQGFNNEQFF. The DNA of the CDR3 is TGTGCCAGCAGCTTCCGACAGGGGTTCAACAATGAGCAGTTCTTC.

This clonotype was counted ten times or more. V gene TRBV6-2 or TRBV6-3 combines with J gene TRBJ1-5; D gene ambiguous. V was clipped by 7 bases and J by 0 bases, with 7 bases between them. The CDR3 totals 13 residues. Germline CDR1 and CDR2: MNHEY and SVGEGT. Written as DNA, the CDR3 is TGTGCCAGCAACTACATTAGCAATCAGCCCCAGCATTTT. Translated: CASNYISNQPQHF.

The rearrangement joins TRBV20-1 to TRBJ2-7; TRBD1 aligns across 9 bases. Germline CDR1 and CDR2: DFQATT and SNEGSKA (reference sequence). There are 15 residues in the CDR3. V gave up 0 bases and J gave up 5 bases; unmatched junction bases: 8. CDR3 coding DNA: TGCAGTGCTAGAGAAGGGTACAGGGGGCACAACGAGCAGTACTTC. This encodes CSAREGYRGHNEQYF.